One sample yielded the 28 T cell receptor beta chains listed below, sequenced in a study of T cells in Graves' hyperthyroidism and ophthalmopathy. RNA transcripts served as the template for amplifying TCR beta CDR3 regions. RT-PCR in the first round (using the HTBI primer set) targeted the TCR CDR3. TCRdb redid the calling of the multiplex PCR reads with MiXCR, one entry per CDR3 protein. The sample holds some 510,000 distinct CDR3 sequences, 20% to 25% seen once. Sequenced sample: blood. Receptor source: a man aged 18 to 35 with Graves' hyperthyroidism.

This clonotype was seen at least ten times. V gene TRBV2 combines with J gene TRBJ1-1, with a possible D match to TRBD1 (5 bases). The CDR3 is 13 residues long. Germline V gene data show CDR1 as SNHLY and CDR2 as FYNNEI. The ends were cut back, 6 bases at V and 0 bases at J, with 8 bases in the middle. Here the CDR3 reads CASSREMNTEAFF. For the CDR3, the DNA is TGTGCCAGCAGCAGGGAGATGAACACTGAAGCTTTCTTT.

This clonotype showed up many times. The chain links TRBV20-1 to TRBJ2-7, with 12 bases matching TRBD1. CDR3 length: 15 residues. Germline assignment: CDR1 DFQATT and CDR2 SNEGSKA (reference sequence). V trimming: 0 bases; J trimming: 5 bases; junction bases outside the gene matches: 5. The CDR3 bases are TGCAGTGCTAGAGATCCCGGGACAGGGGGCGACGAGCAGTACTTC. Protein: CSARDPGTGGDEQYF.

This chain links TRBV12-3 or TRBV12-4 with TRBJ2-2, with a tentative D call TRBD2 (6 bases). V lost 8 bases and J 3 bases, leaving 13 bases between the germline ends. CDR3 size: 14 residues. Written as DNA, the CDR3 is TGTGCCAGCTCCCAATGGAGGGACACCGGGGAGCTGTTTTTT. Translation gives CASSQWRDTGELFF.

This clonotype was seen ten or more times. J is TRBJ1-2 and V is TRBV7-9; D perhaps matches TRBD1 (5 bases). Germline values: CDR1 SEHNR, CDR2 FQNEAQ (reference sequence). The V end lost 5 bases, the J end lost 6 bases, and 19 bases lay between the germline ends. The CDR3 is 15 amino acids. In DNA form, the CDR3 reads TGTGCCAGCAGCAACTCAGGGTCGGCCTGGGATGGCTACACCTTC. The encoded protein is CASSNSGSAWDGYTF. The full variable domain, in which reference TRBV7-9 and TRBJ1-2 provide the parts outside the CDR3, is DTGVSQNPRHKITKRGQNVTFRCDPISEHNRLYWYRQTLGQGPEFLTYFQNEAQLEKSRLLSDRFSAERPKGSFSTLEIQRTEQGDSAMYLCASSNSGSAWDGYTFGSGTRLTVV.

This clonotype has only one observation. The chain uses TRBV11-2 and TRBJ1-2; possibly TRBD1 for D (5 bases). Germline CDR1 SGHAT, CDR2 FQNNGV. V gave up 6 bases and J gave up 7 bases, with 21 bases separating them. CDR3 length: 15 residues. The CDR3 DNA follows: TGTGCCAGCAGGCTCCCCGCCCAGGGAGATCGTGGCTACACCTTC. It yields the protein CASRLPAQGDRGYTF.

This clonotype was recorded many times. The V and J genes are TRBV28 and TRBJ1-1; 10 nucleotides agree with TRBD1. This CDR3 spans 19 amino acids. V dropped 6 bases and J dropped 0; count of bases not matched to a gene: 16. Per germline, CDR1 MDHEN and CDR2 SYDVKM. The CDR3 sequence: CASRSGTGEFFSMNTEAFF. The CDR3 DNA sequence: TGTGCCAGCAGATCCGGGACAGGGGAATTCTTTTCTATGAACACTGAAGCTTTCTTT.

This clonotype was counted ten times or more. The CDR3 protein is CASSEGWSYEQYF. DNA for the CDR3: TGTGCCAGCAGTGAGGGTTGGAGCTACGAGCAGTACTTC. The chain combines TRBV6-1 with TRBJ2-7; D is unclear. This CDR3 region has 13 residues. Germline V gene data show CDR1 as MNHNS and CDR2 as SASEGT. Trimming took off 3 bases at V and 3 bases at J, with 9 bases between the two ends.

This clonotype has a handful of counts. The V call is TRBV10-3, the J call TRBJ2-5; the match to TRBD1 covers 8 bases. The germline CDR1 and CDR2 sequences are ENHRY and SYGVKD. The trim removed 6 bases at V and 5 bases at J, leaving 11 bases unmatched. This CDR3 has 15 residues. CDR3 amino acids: CAIRTQGVSVETQYF. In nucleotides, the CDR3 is TGTGCCATCAGAACACAGGGGGTATCGGTGGAGACCCAGTACTTC.

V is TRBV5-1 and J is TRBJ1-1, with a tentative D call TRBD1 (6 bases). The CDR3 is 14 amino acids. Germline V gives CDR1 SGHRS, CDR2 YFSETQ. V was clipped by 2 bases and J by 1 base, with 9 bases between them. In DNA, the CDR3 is TGCGCCAGCAGCTTCACAGGGCAGAACACTGAAGCTTTCTTT. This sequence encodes CASSFTGQNTEAFF.

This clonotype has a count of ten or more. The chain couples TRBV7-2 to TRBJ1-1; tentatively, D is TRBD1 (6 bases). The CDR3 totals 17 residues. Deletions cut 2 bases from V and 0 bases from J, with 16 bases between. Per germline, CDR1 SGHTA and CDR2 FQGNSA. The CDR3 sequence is CASSLRFTQGMNTEAFF. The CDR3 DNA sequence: TGTGCCAGCAGCTTAAGGTTCACCCAGGGGATGAACACTGAAGCTTTCTTT.

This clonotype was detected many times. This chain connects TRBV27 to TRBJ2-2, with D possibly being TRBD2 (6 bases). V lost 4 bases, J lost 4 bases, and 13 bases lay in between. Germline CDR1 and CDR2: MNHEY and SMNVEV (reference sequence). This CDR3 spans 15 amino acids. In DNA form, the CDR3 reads TGTGCCAGCAGTTGGGAGGCAGCGACCACCGGGGAGCTGTTTTTT. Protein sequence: CASSWEAATTGELFF.

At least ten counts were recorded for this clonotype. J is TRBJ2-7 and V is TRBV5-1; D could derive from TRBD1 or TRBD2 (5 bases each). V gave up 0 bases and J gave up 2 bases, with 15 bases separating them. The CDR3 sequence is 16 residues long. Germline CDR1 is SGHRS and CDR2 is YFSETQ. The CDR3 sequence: CASSLELAGSPYEQYF. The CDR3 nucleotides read TGCGCCAGCAGCTTGGAGCTTGCAGGGAGCCCCTACGAGCAGTACTTC.

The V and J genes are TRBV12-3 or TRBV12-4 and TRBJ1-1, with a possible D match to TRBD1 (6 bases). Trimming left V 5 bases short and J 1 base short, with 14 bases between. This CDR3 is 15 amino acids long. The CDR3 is CASSPPWTANTEAFF. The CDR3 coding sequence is TGTGCCAGCAGTCCCCCCTGGACAGCGAACACTGAAGCTTTCTTT.

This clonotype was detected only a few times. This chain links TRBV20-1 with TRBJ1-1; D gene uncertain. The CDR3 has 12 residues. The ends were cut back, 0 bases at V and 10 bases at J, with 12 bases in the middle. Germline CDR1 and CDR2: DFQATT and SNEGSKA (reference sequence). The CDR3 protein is CSARDPPRGAFF. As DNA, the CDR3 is TGCAGTGCTAGAGATCCACCCCGGGGAGCTTTCTTT.

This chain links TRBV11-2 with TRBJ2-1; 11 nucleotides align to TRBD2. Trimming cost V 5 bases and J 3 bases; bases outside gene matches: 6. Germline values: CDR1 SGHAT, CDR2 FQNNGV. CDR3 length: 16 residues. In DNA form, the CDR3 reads TGTGCCAGCAGCCAGCGACTAGCGGGGATCTACAATGAGCAGTTCTTC. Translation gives CASSQRLAGIYNEQFF.

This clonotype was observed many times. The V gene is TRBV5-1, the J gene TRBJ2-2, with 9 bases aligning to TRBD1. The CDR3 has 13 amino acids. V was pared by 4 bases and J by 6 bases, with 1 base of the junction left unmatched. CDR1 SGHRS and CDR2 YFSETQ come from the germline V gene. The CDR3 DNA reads TGCGCCAGCAGCCGGGACAGGGCCGGGGAGCTGTTTTTT. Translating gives CASSRDRAGELFF.

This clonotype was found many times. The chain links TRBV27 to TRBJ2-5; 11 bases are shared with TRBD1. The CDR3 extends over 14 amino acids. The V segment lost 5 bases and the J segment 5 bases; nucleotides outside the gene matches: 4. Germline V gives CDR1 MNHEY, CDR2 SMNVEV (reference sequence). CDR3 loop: CASSPRDRGETQYF. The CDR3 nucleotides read TGTGCCAGCAGTCCGAGGGACAGGGGGGAGACCCAGTACTTC.

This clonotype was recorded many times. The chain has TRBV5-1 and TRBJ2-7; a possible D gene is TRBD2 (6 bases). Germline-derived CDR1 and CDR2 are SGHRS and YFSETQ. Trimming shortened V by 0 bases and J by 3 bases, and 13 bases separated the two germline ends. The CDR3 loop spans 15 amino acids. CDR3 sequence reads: CASSLESGGVYEQYF. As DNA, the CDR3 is TGCGCCAGCAGCTTGGAGAGCGGCGGGGTCTACGAGCAGTACTTC.

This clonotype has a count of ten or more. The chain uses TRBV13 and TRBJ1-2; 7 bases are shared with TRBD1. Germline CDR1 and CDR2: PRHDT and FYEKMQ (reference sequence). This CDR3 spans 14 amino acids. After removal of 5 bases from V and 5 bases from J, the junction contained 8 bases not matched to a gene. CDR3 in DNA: TGTGCCAGCAGCACAAAAGGGACAGCTTATGGCTACACCTTC. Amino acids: CASSTKGTAYGYTF.

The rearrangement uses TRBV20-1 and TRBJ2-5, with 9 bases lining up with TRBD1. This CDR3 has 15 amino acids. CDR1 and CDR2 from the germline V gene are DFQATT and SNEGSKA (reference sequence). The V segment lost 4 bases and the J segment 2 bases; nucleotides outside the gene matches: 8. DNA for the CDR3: TGCAGTGCTACCGGGACAGGGAGTAATCAAGAGACCCAGTACTTC. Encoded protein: CSATGTGSNQETQYF.

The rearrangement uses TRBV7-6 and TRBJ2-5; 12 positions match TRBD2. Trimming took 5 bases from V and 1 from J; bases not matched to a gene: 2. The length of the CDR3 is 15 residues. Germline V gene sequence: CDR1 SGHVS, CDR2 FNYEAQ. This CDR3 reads CASSTSGRIQETQYF. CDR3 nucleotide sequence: TGTGCCAGCAGCACTAGCGGGAGGATCCAAGAGACCCAGTACTTC.

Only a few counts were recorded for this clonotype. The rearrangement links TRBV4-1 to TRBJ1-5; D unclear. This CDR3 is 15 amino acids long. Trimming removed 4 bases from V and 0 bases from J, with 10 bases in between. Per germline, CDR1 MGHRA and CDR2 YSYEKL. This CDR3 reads CASSPLPYSNQPQHF. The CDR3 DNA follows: TGCGCCAGCAGCCCCCTGCCATATAGCAATCAGCCCCAGCATTTT.

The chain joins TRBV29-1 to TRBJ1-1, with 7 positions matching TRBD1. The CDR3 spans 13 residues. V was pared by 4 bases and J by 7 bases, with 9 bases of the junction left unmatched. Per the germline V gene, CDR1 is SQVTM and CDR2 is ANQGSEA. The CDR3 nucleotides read TGCAGCGTTGGGGGAGACAGGGTCGTTGAAGCTTTCTTT. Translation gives CSVGGDRVVEAFF.

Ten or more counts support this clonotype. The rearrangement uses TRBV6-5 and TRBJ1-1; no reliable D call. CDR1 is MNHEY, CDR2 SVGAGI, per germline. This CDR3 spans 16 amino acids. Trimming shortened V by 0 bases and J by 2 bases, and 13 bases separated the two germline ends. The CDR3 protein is CASSYSPRPGNTEAFF. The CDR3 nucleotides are TGTGCCAGCAGTTACTCTCCCCGGCCGGGCAACACTGAAGCTTTCTTT.

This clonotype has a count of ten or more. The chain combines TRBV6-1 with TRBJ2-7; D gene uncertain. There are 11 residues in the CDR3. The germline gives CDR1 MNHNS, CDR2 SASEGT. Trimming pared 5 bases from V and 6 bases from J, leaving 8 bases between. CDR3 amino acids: CASSTPGEQYF. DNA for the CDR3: TGTGCCAGCAGTACCCCGGGCGAGCAGTACTTC.

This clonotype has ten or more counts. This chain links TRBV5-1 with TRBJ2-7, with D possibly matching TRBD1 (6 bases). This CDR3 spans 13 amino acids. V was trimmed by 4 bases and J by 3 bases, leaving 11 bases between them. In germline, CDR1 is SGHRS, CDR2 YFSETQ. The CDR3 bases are TGCGCCAGCAGCCCAGGACAGCTCTACGAGCAGTACTTC. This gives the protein CASSPGQLYEQYF. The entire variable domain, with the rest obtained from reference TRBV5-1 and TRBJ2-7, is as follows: KAGVTQTPRYLIKTRGQQVTLSCSPISGHRSVSWYQQTPGQGLQFLFEYFSETQRNKGNFPGRFSGRQFSNSRSEMNVSTLELGDSALYLCASSPGQLYEQYFGPGTRLTVT.

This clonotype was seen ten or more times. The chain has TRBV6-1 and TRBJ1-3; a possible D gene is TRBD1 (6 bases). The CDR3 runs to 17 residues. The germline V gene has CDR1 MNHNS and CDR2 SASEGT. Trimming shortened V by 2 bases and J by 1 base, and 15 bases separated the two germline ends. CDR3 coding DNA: TGTGCCAGCAGTGAACGCGCAGGGGCCGTTTCTGGAAACACCATATATTTT. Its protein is CASSERAGAVSGNTIYF.

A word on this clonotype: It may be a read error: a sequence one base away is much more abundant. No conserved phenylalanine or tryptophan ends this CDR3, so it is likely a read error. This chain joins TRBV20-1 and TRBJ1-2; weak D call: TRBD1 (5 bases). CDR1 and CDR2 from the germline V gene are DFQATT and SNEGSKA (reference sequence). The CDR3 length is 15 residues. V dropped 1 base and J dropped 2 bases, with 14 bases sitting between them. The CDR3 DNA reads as TGCAGTGCTAGAGTGCCAGGGAGGGGAAACTATGGCTACACCTTG. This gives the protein CSARVPGRGNYGYTL.